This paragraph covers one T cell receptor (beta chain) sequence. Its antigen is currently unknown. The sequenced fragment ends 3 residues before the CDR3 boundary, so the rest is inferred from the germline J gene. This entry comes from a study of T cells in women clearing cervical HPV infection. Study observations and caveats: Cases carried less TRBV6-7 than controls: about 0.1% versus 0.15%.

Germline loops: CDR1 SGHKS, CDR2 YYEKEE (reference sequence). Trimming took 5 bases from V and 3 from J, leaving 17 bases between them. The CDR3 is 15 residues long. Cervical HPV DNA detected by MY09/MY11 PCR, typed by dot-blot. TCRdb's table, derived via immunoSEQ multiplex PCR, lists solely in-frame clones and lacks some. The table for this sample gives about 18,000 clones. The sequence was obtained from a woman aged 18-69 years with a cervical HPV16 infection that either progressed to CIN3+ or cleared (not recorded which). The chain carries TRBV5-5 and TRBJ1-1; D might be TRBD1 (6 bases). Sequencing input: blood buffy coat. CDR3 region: CASSLSGQPDTEAFF. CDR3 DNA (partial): TGTGCCAGCAGTCTATCAGGACAGCCTGACACTGAA.